Below, 11 T cell receptor beta chains from the same sample are listed, as sequenced in a study of blood T cell repertoires in COVID-19. Here immunoSEQ multiplex PCR was the method, and the copy in TCRdb shows in-frame clones only, minus some. Among roughly 330,000 clones listed, around 83% were seen once. The source material was peripheral blood. These receptors were obtained from a woman in her 50s with acute or convalescent COVID-19.

This clone turned up a few times. The rearrangement joins TRBV27 to TRBJ2-2, with TRBD1 identical over 7 bases. The V gene end was trimmed by 2 bases and the J gene end by 4 bases; junction bases not matched to a gene: 1. The CDR3 consists of 14 residues. Germline CDR1 reads MNHEY; CDR2 reads SMNVEV (reference sequence). CDR3 loop: CASSLGDSTGELFF. CDR3 nucleotides: TGTGCCAGCAGTTTAGGGGACAGCACCGGGGAGCTGTTTTTT.

The chain joins TRBV7-6 to TRBJ2-5; 7 bases match TRBD1. The CDR3 totals 15 residues. CDR1 is SGHVS and CDR2 is FNYEAQ in the germline V gene. V trimming: 1 base; J trimming: 0 bases; junction bases outside the gene matches: 2. CDR3 amino acids: CASSLEGQYQETQYF. CDR3 coding DNA: TGTGCCAGCAGCTTAGAGGGACAGTACCAAGAGACCCAGTACTTC.

This chain joins TRBV6-5 and TRBJ2-4; 7 bases match TRBD1. CDR1 and CDR2 (germline): MNHEY, SVGAGI. This CDR3 is built from 13 residues. Germline trimming cut 6 bases from V and 9 bases from J; bases unmatched to any gene: 8. CDR3 sequence reads: CASSLGQDAIQYF. The CDR3 DNA is TGTGCCAGCAGCCTTGGACAGGACGCCATTCAGTACTTC.

This chain connects TRBV3-1 (or the pseudogene TRBV3-2) to TRBJ1-6; D unresolved. The CDR3 spans 14 residues. V was trimmed by 0 bases and J by 5 bases, leaving 5 bases between them. Per the germline V gene, CDR1 is LGHDT and CDR2 is YNNKEL (reference sequence). The CDR3 DNA follows: TGTGCCAGCAGCCAAGACAGCGATAATTCACCCCTCCACTTT. Encoded protein: CASSQDSDNSPLHF.

The chain recombines TRBV21-1 with TRBJ1-5; the listed D gene, TRBD1, was not tested against the DNA. TRBV21-1 is described as a pseudogene. This CDR3 is built from 14 residues. The chain's CDR3 is CASSHTHSNQPQHF. The CDR3, as DNA: TGTGCCAGCAGTCATACACATAGCAATCAGCCCCAGCATTTT.

V usage is TRBV6-2 or TRBV6-3 and J usage is TRBJ1-4; TRBD1 matches 8 bases. The germline gives CDR1 MNHEY, CDR2 SVGEGT. Losses at the gene ends were 1 base for V and 11 bases for J; bases not matched to a gene: 9. CDR3 size: 15 residues. This CDR3 reads CASSYFEDREEKLFF. CDR3 DNA: TGTGCCAGCAGTTACTTCGAGGACAGGGAGGAGAAACTGTTTTTT.

The V call is TRBV25-1, the J call TRBJ1-5; 8 bases are a match to TRBD1. After removal of 3 bases from V and 6 bases from J, the junction contained 7 bases not matched to a gene. The CDR3 covers 15 residues. CDR1 and CDR2 (germline): MGHDK, SYGVNS. The DNA for the CDR3 is TGTGCCAGCAGTGACGACAGGGGTCTTGGTCAGCCCCAGCATTTT. It encodes CASSDDRGLGQPQHF.

V gene TRBV29-1 combines with J gene TRBJ2-7, with 8 bases that match TRBD1. Trimming cost V 4 bases and J 0 bases; bases outside gene matches: 5. This CDR3 region has 14 residues. CDR1 and CDR2 from the germline V gene are SQVTM and ANQGSEA. The CDR3 protein is CSVVVGQGSYEQYF. CDR3 in DNA: TGCAGCGTTGTTGTAGGACAGGGCTCCTACGAGCAGTACTTC.

This chain uses TRBV5-4 with TRBJ2-5; TRBD1 might be the D (6 bases). Germline V CDR1 and CDR2: SGHNT, YYREEE (reference sequence). V lost 4 bases and J lost 0, with 13 bases in between. The CDR3 totals 15 residues. The CDR3 coding sequence is TGTGCCAGCAGCCCGTGGACAGTCTACCAAGAGACCCAGTACTTC. It translates to CASSPWTVYQETQYF. Full variable domain (rest looked up from reference TRBV5-4 and TRBJ2-5): ETGVTQSPTHLIKTRGQQVTLRCSSQSGHNTVSWYQQALGQGPQFIFQYYREEENGRGNFPPRFSGLQFPNYSSELNVNALELDDSALYLCASSPWTVYQETQYFGPGTRLLVL.

This rearrangement joins TRBV5-4 to TRBJ2-1; 7 bases are a match to TRBD2. Germline lookup yields CDR1 SGHNT and CDR2 YYREEE (reference sequence). V shed 3 bases, J shed 5 bases, and the junction held 5 bases outside the gene matches. This CDR3 spans 14 amino acids. The CDR3, as DNA: TGTGCCAGCAGCTCGTCCAGCGGGGACAATGAGCAGTTCTTC. Its protein product is CASSSSSGDNEQFF.

This rearrangement joins TRBV4-1 to TRBJ2-1, with TRBD2 matching 8 bases. The CDR3 contains 13 residues. V lost 0 bases to trimming and J lost 16 bases; unmatched junction nucleotides: 8. Germline V gives CDR1 MGHRA, CDR2 YSYEKL. CDR3 sequence (DNA): TGCGCCAGCAGCCAAGATCTCGGCGGGAGGCGCTTCTTC. It yields the protein CASSQDLGGRRFF.